This is a list of T cell receptor beta chains from one sample in a study of beta chain features in type 1 diabetes. Profiled with immunoSEQ multiplex PCR; TCRdb holds only in-frame clones, not every one. The sample lists 60,000 or so clones, approximately 52% occurring once. Sequences were obtained from Tregs from blood. Receptor source: a woman aged 40 to 50 with type 1 diabetes. The CDR3 runs from the conserved cysteine through the conserved F or W. A D gene is named only where the DNA matches it firmly. Clone size appears in some rows only: once, few, many, or a class for an expanded clone.

>TRBV28|TRBJ1-2|TRBD1|NA
CASSFDGTGLYGYTF
TGTGCCAGCAGTTTTGACGGGACAGGGCTCTATGGCTACACCTTC
>TRBV5-1|TRBJ2-2|TRBD2|few
CASSLVLAGGTGELFF
TGCGCCAGCAGCTTGGTTCTAGCGGGAGGTACCGGGGAGCTGTTTTTT
>TRBV5-1|TRBJ1-1|NA|NA
CASSLVGQGGTEAFF
TGCGCCAGCAGCTTGGTCGGGCAGGGTGGCACTGAAGCTTTCTTT
>TRBV6-1|TRBJ2-2|TRBD1|few
CASAIDRAGELFF
TGTGCCAGCGCAATTGACAGGGCCGGGGAGCTGTTTTTT
>TRBV4-1|TRBJ1-5|NA|few
CASSRGGAGQPQHF
TGCGCCAGCAGCCGGGGCGGGGCAGGTCAGCCCCAGCATTTT
>TRBV7-2|TRBJ1-5|TRBD1|NA
CASSLYGTGQDQPQHF
TGTGCCAGCAGCCTATACGGGACAGGGCAAGATCAGCCCCAGCATTTT
>TRBV6-1|TRBJ1-2|TRBD1|NA
CASSTTGVWYGYTF
TGTGCCAGCAGCACAACAGGGGTTTGGTATGGCTACACCTTC
>TRBV4-2|TRBJ2-2|NA|NA
CASSPLGEGELFF
TGTGCCAGCAGCCCCCTCGGGGAAGGGGAGCTGTTTTTT
>TRBV6-5|TRBJ1-1|TRBD1|few
CASSYYGQGLTEAFF
TGTGCCAGCAGTTACTATGGACAGGGGCTCACTGAAGCTTTCTTT
>TRBV7-9|TRBJ2-1|NA|NA
CASSFAYNEQFF
TGTGCCAGCAGCTTCGCCTACAATGAGCAGTTCTTC
>TRBV7-9|TRBJ2-7|NA|few
CASSFEGVYEQYF
TGTGCCAGCAGCTTTGAGGGGGTCTACGAGCAGTACTTC
>TRBV5-1|TRBJ1-4|NA|NA
CASSGGGSNEKLFF
TGCGCCAGCAGCGGGGGAGGTTCTAATGAAAAACTGTTTTTT
>TRBV7-9|TRBJ2-7|TRBD1|NA
CASSTDRGFPYEQYF
TGTGCCAGCAGCACGGACAGGGGATTTCCCTACGAGCAGTACTTC
>TRBV19|TRBJ2-7|NA|NA
CASSINREQYF
TGTGCCAGTAGTATAAACCGCGAGCAGTACTTC
>TRBV5-1|TRBJ2-2|NA|NA
CASSSDSNTGELFF
TGCGCCAGCAGCTCCGACAGCAACACCGGGGAGCTGTTTTTT
>TRBV28|TRBJ2-3|TRBD2|NA
CASSGRGEPGTQYF
TGTGCCAGCTCAGGTCGGGGGGAGCCAGGTACGCAGTATTTT
>TRBV7-2|TRBJ2-1|TRBD1|NA
CASSLGQGFYNEQFF
TGTGCCAGCAGCTTAGGACAGGGCTTCTACAATGAGCAGTTCTTC
>TRBV7-2|TRBJ1-1|NA|few
CASRVQGRSDTEAFF
TGTGCCAGCAGAGTACAGGGCCGGAGCGATACTGAAGCTTTCTTT
>TRBV4-1|TRBJ2-1|TRBD1|few
CASSQGTGAYYNEQFF
TGCGCCAGCAGCCAAGGGACAGGGGCTTACTACAATGAGCAGTTCTTC
>TRBV18|TRBJ2-3|TRBD2|NA
CASSALIAGSGDTQYF
TGTGCCAGCTCAGCCCTAATAGCGGGGAGTGGAGATACGCAGTATTTT
>TRBV5-1|TRBJ2-1|NA|NA
CASSFWTGPLNEQFF
TGCGCCAGCAGCTTTTGGACTGGGCCTTTGAATGAGCAGTTCTTC
>TRBV7-8|TRBJ1-5|TRBD1|once
CASSAWTGYSNQPQHF
TGTGCCAGCAGCGCCTGGACAGGGTATAGCAATCAGCCCCAGCATTTT
>TRBV10-3|TRBJ1-1|TRBD1|NA
CAISESQGRGTNTEAFF
TGTGCCATCAGTGAGTCTCAAGGCAGGGGGACGAACACTGAAGCTTTCTTT